A single sample is the source of the 2 T cell receptor beta chains below, sequenced in a study of PD-L1 blockade in urothelial cancer. Sequencing was performed with immunoSEQ multiplex PCR; in TCRdb, only in-frame clones are kept and a portion is missing. The sample includes 20,000 to 30,000 clones, approximately 81% of them seen just once. The sequenced sample was PBMCs, obtained around atezolizumab (anti-PD-L1) treatment. These receptors were taken from a man aged 65-85 years with urothelial cancer.

The V call is TRBV10-1, the J call TRBJ2-3; D might be TRBD2 (6 bases). The CDR3 is 16 residues long. Germline V CDR1 and CDR2: WNHNN, SYGVQD (reference sequence). V gave up 3 bases and J gave up 6 bases, with 19 bases separating them. The CDR3 protein is CASSDHQRVTRDTQYF. CDR3 nucleotides: TGCGCCAGCAGTGACCACCAGCGGGTGACGCGCGATACGCAGTATTTT.

Worth noting for this clone: This same CDR3 is encoded by further DNA sequences in the sample. The V call is TRBV6-6, the J call TRBJ1-5, with D possibly matching TRBD1 (5 bases). The CDR3 length is 15 residues. The V and J ends lost 7 bases and 5 bases respectively, with 18 bases between them. Germline CDR1 is MNHNY and CDR2 is SVGAGI (reference sequence). The CDR3 DNA reads as TGTGCCAGCAACGGACAAGGGTCGCAGCATCAGCCCCAGCATTTT. Protein: CASNGQGSQHQPQHF.